This TCR beta chain originates from a study of T cells in Graves' hyperthyroidism and ophthalmopathy. RNA transcripts yielded amplified TCR beta CDR3 regions. First-round RT-PCR targeting the TCR CDR3 was performed with the HTBI primer set. A single record per CDR3 protein comes from TCRdb applying MiXCR to the multiplex PCR reads. The table includes some 510,000 distinct CDR3 sequences, 20% detected once. Per germline, CDR1 MNHEY and CDR2 SVGEGT. This CDR3 has 17 amino acids. V was trimmed by 0 bases and J by 2 bases, leaving 13 bases between them. The sequence came from a man younger than 30 with Graves' hyperthyroidism. The V gene is TRBV6-2 or TRBV6-3, the J gene TRBJ2-2; D is unresolved. The sequencing input was blood. The DNA for the CDR3 is TGTGCCAGCAGTTACTCGACGGTGGAACTAAACACCGGGGAGCTGTTTTTT. Its translation: CASSYSTVELNTGELFF.